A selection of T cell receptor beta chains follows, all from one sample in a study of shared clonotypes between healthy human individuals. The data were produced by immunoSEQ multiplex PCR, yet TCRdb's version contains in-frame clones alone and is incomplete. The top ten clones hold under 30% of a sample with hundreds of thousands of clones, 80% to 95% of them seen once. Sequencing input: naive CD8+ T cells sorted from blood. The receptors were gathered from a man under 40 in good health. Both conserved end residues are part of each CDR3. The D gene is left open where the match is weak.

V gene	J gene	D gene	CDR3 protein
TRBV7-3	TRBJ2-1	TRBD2	CASSSPGTTPYNEQFF
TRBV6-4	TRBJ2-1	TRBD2	CASSIAGGPWEQFF
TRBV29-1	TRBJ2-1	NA	CSVVFLAGEQFF
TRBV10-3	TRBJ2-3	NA	CAISEARDNKYF
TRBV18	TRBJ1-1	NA	CASSLRVGSTEAFF
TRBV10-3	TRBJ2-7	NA	CAIKTGSSYEQYF
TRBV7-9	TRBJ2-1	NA	CASSWNEQFF
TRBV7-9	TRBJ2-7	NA	CASSFMGAPYEQYF
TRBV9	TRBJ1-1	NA	CASSGSRGPTTEAFF
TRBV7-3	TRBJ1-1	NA	CASSLGSRLEAFF
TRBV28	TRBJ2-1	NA	CASLLTRNYNEQFF
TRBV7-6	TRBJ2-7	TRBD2	CASSLGRAGTYEQYF
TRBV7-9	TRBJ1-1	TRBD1	CASSLIGQGARTEAFF
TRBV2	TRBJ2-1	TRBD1	CARSQGAYNEQFF
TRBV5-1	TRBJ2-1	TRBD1	CASSLVGAGGNEQFF
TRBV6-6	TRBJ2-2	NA	CASRKGLASGELFF
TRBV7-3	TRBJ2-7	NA	CASSSIGTEQYF
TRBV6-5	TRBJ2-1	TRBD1	CASSRQGGNEQFF
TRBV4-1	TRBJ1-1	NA	CASSQGAPGGMNTEAFF
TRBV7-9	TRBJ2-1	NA	CASSLEESPYNEQFF
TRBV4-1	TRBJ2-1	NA	CASSRPPGEYNEQFF
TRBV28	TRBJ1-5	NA	CASSLFDTQPQHF
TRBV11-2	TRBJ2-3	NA	CASSSTRINTDTQYF
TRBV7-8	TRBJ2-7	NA	CASSLFGSEQYF
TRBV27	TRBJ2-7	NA	CASSGQRALSYEQYF
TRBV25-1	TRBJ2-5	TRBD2	CASSSGLAEIQETQYF
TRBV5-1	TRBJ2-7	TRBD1	CASSLGDRELTPEQYF
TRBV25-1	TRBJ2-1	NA	CASSESLGREQFF
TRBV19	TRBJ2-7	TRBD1	CASSSLGGQGVYEQYF
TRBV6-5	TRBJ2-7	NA	CASSYSNYPSEQYF
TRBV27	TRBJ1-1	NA	CASSLALNTEAFF
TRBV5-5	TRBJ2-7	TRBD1	CASSAGTGYGEQYF
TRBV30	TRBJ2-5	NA	CAWSVLVYGREGYGTQYF
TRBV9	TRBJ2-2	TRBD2	CASTREGYTGELFF
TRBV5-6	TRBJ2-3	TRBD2	CASSFHSGRADLNTQYF
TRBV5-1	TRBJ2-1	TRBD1	CASSSGQGLEEQFF
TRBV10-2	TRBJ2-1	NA	CASRGGNRGPYNEQFF
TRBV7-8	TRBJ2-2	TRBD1	CASSLFSRVRGQGTNTGELFF